This TCR beta chain was recorded in a study of blood T cell repertoires in COVID-19. The data were produced by immunoSEQ multiplex PCR, yet TCRdb's version contains in-frame clones alone and is incomplete. The data hold 15,000 to 25,000 clones, with around 83% observed a single time. The CDR3 extends over 15 amino acids. Germline CDR1 reads SGHRS; CDR2 reads YFSETQ. Trimming shortened V by 7 bases and J by 5 bases, and 21 bases separated the two germline ends. The clonotype was recovered from a human donor with active COVID-19. The donor label of this sample is uncertain. This chain connects TRBV5-1 to TRBJ2-5, with TRBD1 as a possible D gene (6 bases). The sequenced sample consisted of peripheral blood. The CDR3 nucleotides are TGCGCCAGCCAAAGCTTTGACAGGCCAGTGGAGACCCAGTACTTC. Protein sequence: CASQSFDRPVETQYF.